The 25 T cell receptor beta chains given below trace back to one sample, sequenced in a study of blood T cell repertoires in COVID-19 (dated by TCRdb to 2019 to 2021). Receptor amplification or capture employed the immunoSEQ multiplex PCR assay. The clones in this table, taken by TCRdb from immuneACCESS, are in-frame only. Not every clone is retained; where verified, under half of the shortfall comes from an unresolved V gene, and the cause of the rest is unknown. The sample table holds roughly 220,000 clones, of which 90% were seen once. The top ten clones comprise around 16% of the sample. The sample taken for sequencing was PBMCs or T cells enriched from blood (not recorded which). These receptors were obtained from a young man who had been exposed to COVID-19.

The CDR3, as DNA: TGCAGCGTTGAACGGGCGGGGGTAACAAACGAGCAGTACTTC. Its translation is CSVERAGVTNEQYF. The gene calls are TRBV29-1 and TRBJ2-7, with 7 nucleotides matching TRBD2. CDR3 length equals 14 residues. The J segment lost 5 bases and the V segment lost 2 bases, leaving 9 bases of the junction unmatched. In germline, CDR1 is SQVTM, CDR2 ANQGSEA.

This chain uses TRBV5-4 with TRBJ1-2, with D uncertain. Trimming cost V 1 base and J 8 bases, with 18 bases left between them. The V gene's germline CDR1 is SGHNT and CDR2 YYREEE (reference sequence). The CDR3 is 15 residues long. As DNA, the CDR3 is TGTGCCAGCAGCTTGTGGCCAGGAAACCGTCGGGGCTACACCTTC. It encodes CASSLWPGNRRGYTF.

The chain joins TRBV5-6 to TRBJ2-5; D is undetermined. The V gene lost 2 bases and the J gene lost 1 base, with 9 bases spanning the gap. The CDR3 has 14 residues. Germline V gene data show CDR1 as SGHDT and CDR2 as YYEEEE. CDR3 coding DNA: TGTGCCAGCAGCTTAACACGTATCCAAGAGACCCAGTACTTC. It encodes CASSLTRIQETQYF.

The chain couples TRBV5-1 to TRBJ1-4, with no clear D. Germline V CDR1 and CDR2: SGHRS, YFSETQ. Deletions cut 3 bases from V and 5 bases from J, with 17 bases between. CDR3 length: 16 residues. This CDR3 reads CASSSGIPKGNEKLFF. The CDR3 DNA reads TGCGCCAGCAGCTCGGGGATCCCCAAGGGAAATGAAAAACTGTTTTTT.

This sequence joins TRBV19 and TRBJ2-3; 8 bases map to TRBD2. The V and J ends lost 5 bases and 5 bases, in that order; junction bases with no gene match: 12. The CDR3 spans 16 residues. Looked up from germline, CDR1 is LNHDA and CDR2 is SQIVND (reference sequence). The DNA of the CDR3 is TGTGCCAGTAGTCCCTTCAGAGCGGGGGTTCAAGATACGCAGTATTTT. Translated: CASSPFRAGVQDTQYF.

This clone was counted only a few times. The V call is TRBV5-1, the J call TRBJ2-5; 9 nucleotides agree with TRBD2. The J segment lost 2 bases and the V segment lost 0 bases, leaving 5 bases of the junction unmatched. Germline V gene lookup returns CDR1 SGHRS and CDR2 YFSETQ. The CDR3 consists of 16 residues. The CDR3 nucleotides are TGCGCCAGCAGCTTGGCCCCAACTAGCGGGCAAGAGACCCAGTACTTC. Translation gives CASSLAPTSGQETQYF.

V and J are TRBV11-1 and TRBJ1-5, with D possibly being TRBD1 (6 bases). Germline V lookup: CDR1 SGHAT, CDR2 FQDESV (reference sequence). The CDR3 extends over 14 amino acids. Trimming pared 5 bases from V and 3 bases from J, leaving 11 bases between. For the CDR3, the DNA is TGTGCCAGCAGCCTAACAGGGCCCAATCAGCCCCAGCATTTT. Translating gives CASSLTGPNQPQHF.

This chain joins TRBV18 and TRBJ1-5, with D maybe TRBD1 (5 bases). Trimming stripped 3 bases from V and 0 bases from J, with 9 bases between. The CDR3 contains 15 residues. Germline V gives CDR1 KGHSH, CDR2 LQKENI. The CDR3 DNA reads TGTGCCAGCTCACCGGGGCACAATAGCAATCAGCCCCAGCATTTT. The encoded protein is CASSPGHNSNQPQHF.

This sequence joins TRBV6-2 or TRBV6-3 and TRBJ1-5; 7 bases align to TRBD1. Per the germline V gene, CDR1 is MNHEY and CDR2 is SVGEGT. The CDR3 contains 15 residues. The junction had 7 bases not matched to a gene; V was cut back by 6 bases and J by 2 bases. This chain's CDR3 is CASSLHRGGNQPQHF. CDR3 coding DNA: TGTGCCAGCAGCTTACACAGGGGAGGCAATCAGCCCCAGCATTTT.

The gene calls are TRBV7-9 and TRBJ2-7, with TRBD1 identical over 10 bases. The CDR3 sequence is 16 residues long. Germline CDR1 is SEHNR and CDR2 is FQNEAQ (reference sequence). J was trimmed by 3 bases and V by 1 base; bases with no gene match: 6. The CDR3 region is CASSLVAGTGVYEQYF. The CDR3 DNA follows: TGTGCCAGCAGCTTAGTGGCCGGGACAGGGGTCTACGAGCAGTACTTC. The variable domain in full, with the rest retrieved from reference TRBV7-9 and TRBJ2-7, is DTGVSQNPRHKITKRGQNVTFRCDPISEHNRLYWYRQTLGQGPEFLTYFQNEAQLEKSRLLSDRFSAERPKGSFSTLEIQRTEQGDSAMYLCASSLVAGTGVYEQYFGPGTRLTVT.

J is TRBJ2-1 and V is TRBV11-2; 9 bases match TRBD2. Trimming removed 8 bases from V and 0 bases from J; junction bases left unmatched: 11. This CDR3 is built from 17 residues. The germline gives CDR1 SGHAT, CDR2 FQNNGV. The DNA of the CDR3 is TGTGCCAGCCTACGGGGGAGCGGGGGGAGCTCCTACAATGAGCAGTTCTTC. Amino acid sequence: CASLRGSGGSSYNEQFF.

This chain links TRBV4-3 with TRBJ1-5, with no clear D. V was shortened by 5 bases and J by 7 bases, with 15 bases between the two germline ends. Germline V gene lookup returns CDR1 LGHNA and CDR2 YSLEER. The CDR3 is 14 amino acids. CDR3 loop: CASSKREGSQPQHF. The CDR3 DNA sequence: TGCGCCAGCAGCAAGAGGGAGGGATCCCAGCCCCAGCATTTT.

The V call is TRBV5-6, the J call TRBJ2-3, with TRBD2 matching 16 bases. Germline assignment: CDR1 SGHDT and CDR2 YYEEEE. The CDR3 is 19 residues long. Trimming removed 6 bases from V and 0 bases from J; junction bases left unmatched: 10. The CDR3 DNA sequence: TGTGCCAGCATCACTACGGGACTAGCGGGGGGGCTGAGCACAGATACGCAGTATTTT. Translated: CASITTGLAGGLSTDTQYF.

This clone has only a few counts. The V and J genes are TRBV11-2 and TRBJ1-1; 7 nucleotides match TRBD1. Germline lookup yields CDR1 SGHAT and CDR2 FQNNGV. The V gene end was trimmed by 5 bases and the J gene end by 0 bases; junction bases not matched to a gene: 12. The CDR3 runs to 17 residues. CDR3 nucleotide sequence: TGTGCCAGCAGCCAGAATGTGTTACAGGGGATGAACACTGAAGCTTTCTTT. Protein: CASSQNVLQGMNTEAFF. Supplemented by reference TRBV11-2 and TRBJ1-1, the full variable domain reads EAGVAQSPRYKIIEKRQSVAFWCNPISGHATLYWYQQILGQGPKLLIQFQNNGVVDDSQLPKDRFSAERLKGVDSTLKIQPAKLEDSAVYLCASSQNVLQGMNTEAFFGQGTRLTVV.

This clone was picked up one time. In DNA form, the CDR3 reads TGTGCCAGCAGTTTTGGCAGAAACTACGAGCAGTACTTC. Translated: CASSFGRNYEQYF. V and J are TRBV27 and TRBJ2-7; D remains ambiguous. This CDR3 is 13 amino acids long. Trimming shortened V by 3 bases and J by 3 bases, and 9 bases separated the two germline ends. Germline V gene lookup returns CDR1 MNHEY and CDR2 SMNVEV (reference sequence).

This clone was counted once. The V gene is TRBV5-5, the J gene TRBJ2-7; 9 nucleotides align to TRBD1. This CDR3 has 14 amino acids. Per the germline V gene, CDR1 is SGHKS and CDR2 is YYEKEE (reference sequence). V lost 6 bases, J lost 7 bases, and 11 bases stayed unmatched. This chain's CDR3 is CASTRTGVNSEQYF. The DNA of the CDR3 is TGTGCCAGCACCCGGACAGGGGTTAATTCTGAGCAGTACTTC.

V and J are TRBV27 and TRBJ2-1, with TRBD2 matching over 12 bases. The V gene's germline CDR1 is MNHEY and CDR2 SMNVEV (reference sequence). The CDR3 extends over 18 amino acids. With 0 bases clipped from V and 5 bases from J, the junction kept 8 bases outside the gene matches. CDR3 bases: TGTGCCAGCAGTTTATCGGGGGCGACTAGCGGGGGTAACAATGAGCAGTTCTTC. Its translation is CASSLSGATSGGNNEQFF.

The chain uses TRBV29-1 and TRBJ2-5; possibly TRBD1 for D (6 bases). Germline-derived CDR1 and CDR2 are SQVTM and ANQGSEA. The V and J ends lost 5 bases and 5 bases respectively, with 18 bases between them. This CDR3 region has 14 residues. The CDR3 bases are TGCAGCGTTCCGTACCCGGGACAACTGGAGACCCAGTACTTC. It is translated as CSVPYPGQLETQYF. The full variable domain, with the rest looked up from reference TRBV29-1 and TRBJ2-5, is SAVISQKPSRDICQRGTSLTIQCQVDSQVTMMFWYRQQPGQSLTLIATANQGSEATYESGFVIDKFPISRPNLTFSTLTVSNMSPEDSSIYLCSVPYPGQLETQYFGPGTRLLVL.

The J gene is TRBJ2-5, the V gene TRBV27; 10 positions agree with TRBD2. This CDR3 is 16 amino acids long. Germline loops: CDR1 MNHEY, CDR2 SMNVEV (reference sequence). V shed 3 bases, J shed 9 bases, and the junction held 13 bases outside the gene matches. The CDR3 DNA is TGTGCCAGCAGTTTGATAGTAGCGGGGGGTTTCGTGGCCCAGTACTTC. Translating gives CASSLIVAGGFVAQYF.

The CDR3 sequence: CASSPEVLAGEQYF. DNA for the CDR3: TGTGCCAGCAGCCCGGAGGTACTAGCCGGCGAGCAGTACTTC. This sequence joins TRBV9 and TRBJ2-7; perhaps TRBD2 as D (6 bases). Trimming cost V 4 bases and J 6 bases, with 17 bases left between them. There are 14 residues in the CDR3. Germline assignment: CDR1 SGDLS and CDR2 YYNGEE.

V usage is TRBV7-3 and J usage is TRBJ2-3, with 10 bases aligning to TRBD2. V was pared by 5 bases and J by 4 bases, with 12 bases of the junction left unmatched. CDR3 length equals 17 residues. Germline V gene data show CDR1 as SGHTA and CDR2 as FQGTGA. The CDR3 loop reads CASSPNSLAGDADTQYF. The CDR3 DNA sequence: TGTGCCAGCAGCCCGAACTCTCTAGCGGGGGACGCAGATACGCAGTATTTT.

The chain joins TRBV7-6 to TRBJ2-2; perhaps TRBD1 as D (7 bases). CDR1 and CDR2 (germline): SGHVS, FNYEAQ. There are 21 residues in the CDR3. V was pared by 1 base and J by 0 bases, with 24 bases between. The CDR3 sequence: CASSLVELRGATKANTGELFF. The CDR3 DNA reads TGTGCCAGCAGCTTAGTCGAGCTCAGGGGGGCCACGAAAGCGAACACCGGGGAGCTGTTTTTT.

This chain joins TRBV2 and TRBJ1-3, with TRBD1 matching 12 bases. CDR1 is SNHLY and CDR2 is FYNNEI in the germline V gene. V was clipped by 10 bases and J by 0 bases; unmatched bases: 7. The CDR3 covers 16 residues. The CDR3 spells CATTGTGGPSGNTIYF. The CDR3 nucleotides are TGTGCCACTACCGGGACAGGGGGCCCCTCTGGAAACACCATATATTTT. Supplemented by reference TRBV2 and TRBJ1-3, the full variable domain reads EPEVTQTPSHQVTQMGQEVILRCVPISNHLYFYWYRQILGQKVEFLVSFYNNEISEKSEIFDDQFSVERPDGSNFTLKIRSTKLEDSAMYFCATTGTGGPSGNTIYFGEGSWLTVV.

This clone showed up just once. This CDR3 is CASSSKGGRDYGYTF. CDR3 coding DNA: TGTGCCAGCAGCTCTAAAGGGGGCAGAGACTATGGCTACACCTTC. The chain couples TRBV11-2 to TRBJ1-2, with 7 bases that match TRBD1. The CDR3 totals 15 residues. The germline V gene has CDR1 SGHAT and CDR2 FQNNGV. J lost 3 bases, V lost 4 bases, and 8 bases had no gene match.

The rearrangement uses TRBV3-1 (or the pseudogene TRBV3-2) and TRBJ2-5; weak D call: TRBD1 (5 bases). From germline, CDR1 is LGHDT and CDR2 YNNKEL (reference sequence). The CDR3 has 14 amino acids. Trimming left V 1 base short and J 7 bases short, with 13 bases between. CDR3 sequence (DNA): TGTGCCAGCAGCCAAGGAGTCCCCCAGGGGACCCAGTACTTC. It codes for CASSQGVPQGTQYF.